The clone carrying this T cell receptor beta chain was observed a few times. The antigen remains unidentified. Sequencing used immunoSEQ multiplex PCR; TCRdb keeps in-frame clones, though not all of them. This table holds roughly 130,000 clones, 85% to 90% found once. The data belong to a study of cytomegalovirus exposure and HLA in healthy donors. Study-wide findings and caveats: For cytomegalovirus status, the classifier reportedly gave diagnoses with high specificity and sensitivity.

Germline V gene data show CDR1 as LNHDA and CDR2 as SQIVND (reference sequence). V was pared by 7 bases and J by 7 bases, with 9 bases of the junction left unmatched. The CDR3 covers 14 residues. What was sequenced was PBMCs. This sequence joins TRBV19 and TRBJ2-2, with TRBD1 matching over 7 bases. This TCR was sampled from a man aged 30 to 45 in good health and CMV-seronegative. The CDR3 DNA reads as TGTGCCAGTAAGGTGCAAAGGGGGCGCGGGGAGCTGTTTTTT. Amino acid sequence: CASKVQRGRGELFF.